This entry features one T cell receptor beta chain sequence. Its target is not known. The sample is drawn from a study of PD-1 blockade in mismatch repair-deficient tumors. Study summary: Patients had eleven to twelve mismatch repair-deficient cancer types and were previously treated and progressing. Findings and caveats of the study: Rapid post-treatment expansion, then contraction, generally preceding radiologic response, marked tumor-resident clones.

Produced via immunoSEQ multiplex PCR; TCRdb's table is partial and in-frame only. The table lists more than 40,000 clones, around 80% of them singletons. Per germline, CDR1 SGHTA and CDR2 FQGTGA. The CDR3 has 19 amino acids. The V gene end was trimmed by 0 bases and the J gene end by 7 bases; junction bases not matched to a gene: 15. The TCR-sequenced patients were three responders to pembrolizumab. The receptor was isolated from an adult with mismatch repair-deficient cancer. The rearrangement links TRBV7-3 to TRBJ2-1; 10 positions match TRBD2. The sequences come from peripheral blood, collected 4 weeks after starting pembrolizumab. CDR3 sequence reads: CASSLTVPLAGEYANEQFF. DNA of the CDR3: TGTGCCAGCAGCTTAACGGTTCCCCTAGCGGGAGAGTATGCGAATGAGCAGTTCTTC.